This T cell receptor (beta chain) was retrieved from a study of a mutant IDH1 vaccine in newly diagnosed glioma. Study-level results: Overall, 93.3% of patients had vaccine-induced immune responses. Seemingly, pseudoprogression had no relation to changes in the top peripheral T cell clonotypes.

Time point of the sample: week 5, during vaccination. Doses consisted of 300 ug of mutant IDH1 20-mer peptide each, paired with topical imiquimod. Turning to this clone: The antigen is not known.

Germline V CDR1 and CDR2: SGHDT, YYEEEE. This CDR3 contains 12 residues. The V gene lost 4 bases and the J gene lost 5 bases, with 9 bases spanning the gap. Some clones are missing from TCRdb's copy, which holds only in-frame ones; the method was immunoSEQ multiplex PCR. This sample yields tens of thousands of clones, of which approximately 85% are seen a single time; over 1.5% belongs to the top ten. The V and J genes are TRBV5-6 and TRBJ2-5, with no clear D. The input for sequencing was PBMCs, taken from a glioma patient whose treatment included an IDH1 peptide vaccine. The TCR comes from a man between 35 and 55 years old with glioma. Written as DNA, the CDR3 is TGTGCCAGCAGCCTGGATCGGGAGACCCAGTACTTC. Amino acids: CASSLDRETQYF.